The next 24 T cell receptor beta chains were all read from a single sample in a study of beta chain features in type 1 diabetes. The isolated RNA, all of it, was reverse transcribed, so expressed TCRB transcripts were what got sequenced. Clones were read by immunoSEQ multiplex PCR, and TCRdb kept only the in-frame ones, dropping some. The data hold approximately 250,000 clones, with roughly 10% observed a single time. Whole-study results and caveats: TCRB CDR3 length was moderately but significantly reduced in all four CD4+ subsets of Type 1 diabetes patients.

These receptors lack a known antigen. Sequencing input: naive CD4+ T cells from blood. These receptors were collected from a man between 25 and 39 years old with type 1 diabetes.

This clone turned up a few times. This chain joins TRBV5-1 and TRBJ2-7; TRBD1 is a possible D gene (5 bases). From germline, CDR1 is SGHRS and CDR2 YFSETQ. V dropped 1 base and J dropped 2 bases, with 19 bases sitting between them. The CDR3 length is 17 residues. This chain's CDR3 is CASSLQLRVPYAYEQYF. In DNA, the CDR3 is TGCGCCAGCAGCTTGCAACTCAGGGTCCCCTACGCCTACGAGCAGTACTTC.

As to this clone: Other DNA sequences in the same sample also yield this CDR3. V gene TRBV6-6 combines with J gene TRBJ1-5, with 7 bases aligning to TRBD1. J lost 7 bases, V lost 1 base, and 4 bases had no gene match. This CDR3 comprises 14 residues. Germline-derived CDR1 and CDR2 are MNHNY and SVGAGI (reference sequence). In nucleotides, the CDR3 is TGTGCCAGCAGTTACTTTCAGGGGGGACAGCCCCAGCATTTT. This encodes CASSYFQGGQPQHF.

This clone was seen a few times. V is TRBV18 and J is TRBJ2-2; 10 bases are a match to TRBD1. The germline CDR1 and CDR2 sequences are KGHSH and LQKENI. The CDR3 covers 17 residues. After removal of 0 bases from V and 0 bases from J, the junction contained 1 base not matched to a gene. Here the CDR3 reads CASSPPGQGTNTGELFF. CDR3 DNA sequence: TGTGCCAGCTCACCACCGGGACAGGGGACGAACACCGGGGAGCTGTTTTTT.

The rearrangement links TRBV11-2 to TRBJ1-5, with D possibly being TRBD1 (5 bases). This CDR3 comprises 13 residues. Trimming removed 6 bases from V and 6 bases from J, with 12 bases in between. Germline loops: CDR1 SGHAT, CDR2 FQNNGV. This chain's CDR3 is CASSLQGLQPQHF. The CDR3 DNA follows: TGTGCCAGCAGTCTTCAGGGACTTCAGCCCCAGCATTTT. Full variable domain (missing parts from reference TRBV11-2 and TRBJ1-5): EAGVAQSPRYKIIEKRQSVAFWCNPISGHATLYWYQQILGQGPKLLIQFQNNGVVDDSQLPKDRFSAERLKGVDSTLKIQPAKLEDSAVYLCASSLQGLQPQHFGDGTRLSIL.

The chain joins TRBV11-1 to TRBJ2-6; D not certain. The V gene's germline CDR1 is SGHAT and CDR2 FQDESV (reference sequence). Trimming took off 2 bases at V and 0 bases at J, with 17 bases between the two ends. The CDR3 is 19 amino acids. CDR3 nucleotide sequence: TGTGCCAGCAGCTTACCCCGCCAGGATCCTTACTCTGGGGCCAACGTCCTGACTTTC. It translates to CASSLPRQDPYSGANVLTF.

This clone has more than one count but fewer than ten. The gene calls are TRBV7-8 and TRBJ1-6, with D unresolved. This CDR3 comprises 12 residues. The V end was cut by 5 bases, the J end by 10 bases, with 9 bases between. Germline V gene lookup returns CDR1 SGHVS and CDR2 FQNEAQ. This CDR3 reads CASSAIVSPLHF. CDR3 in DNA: TGTGCCAGCAGCGCGATTGTGTCACCCCTCCACTTT.

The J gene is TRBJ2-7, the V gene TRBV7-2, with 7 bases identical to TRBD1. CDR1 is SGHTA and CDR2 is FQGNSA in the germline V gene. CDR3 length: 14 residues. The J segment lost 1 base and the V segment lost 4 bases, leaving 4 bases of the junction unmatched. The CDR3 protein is CASSSWTGSYEQYF. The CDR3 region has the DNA TGTGCCAGCAGCTCGTGGACAGGTTCCTACGAGCAGTACTTC.

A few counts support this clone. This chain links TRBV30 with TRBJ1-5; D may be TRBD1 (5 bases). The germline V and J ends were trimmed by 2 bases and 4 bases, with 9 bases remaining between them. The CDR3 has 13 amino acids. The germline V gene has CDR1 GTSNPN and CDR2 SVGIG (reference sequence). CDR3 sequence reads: CAWSTGLNQPQHF. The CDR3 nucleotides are TGTGCCTGGAGTACAGGATTAAATCAGCCCCAGCATTTT.

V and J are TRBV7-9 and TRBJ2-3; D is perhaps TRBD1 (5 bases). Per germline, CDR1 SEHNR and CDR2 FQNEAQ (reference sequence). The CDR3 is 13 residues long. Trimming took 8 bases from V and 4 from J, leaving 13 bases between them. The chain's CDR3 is CASEQAAADTQYF. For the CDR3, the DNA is TGTGCCAGCGAACAGGCCGCAGCAGATACGCAGTATTTT.

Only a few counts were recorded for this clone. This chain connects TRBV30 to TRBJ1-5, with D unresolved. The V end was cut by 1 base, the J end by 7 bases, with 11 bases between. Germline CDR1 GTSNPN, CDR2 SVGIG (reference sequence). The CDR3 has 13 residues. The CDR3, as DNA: TGTGCCTGGAGTGCGGGGATCCAGCAGCCCCAGCATTTT. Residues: CAWSAGIQQPQHF.

CDR3 sequence: CATSRDRGSYTEAFF. The CDR3 DNA reads as TGTGCCACCAGCAGAGATCGGGGTAGTTACACTGAAGCTTTCTTT. This sequence joins TRBV15 and TRBJ1-1; D is ambiguous. V was shortened by 0 bases and J by 3 bases, with 11 bases between the two germline ends. The germline V gene encodes CDR1 LNHNV and CDR2 YYDKDF (reference sequence). The CDR3 sequence is 15 residues long.

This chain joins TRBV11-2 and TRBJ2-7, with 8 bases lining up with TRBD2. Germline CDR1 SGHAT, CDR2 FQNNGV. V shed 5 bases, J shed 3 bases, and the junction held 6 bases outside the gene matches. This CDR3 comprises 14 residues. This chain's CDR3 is CASSHGGVHYEQYF. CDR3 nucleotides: TGTGCCAGCAGCCACGGGGGGGTACACTACGAGCAGTACTTC.

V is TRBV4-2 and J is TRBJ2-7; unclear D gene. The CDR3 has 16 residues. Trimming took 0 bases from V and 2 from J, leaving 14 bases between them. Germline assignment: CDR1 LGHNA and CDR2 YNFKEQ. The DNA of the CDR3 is TGTGCCAGCAGCCAAGAAGAGGCGGCTGAAGCCTACGAGCAGTACTTC. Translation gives CASSQEEAAEAYEQYF.

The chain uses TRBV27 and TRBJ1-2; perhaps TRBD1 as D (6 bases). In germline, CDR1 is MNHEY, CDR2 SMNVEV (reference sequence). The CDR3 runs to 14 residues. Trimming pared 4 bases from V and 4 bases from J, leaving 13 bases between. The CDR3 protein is CASSSHRAGYGYTF. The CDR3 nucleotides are TGTGCCAGCAGTTCTCACAGGGCTGGCTATGGCTACACCTTC.

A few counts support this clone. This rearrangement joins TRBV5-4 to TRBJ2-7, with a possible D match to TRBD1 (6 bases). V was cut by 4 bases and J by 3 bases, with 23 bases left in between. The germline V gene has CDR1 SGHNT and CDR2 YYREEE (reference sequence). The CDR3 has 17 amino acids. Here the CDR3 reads CASSPVVSVAGDYEQYF. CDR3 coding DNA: TGTGCCAGCAGCCCCGTCGTTAGTGTGGCAGGGGACTACGAGCAGTACTTC. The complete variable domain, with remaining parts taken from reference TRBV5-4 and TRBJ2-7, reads ETGVTQSPTHLIKTRGQQVTLRCSSQSGHNTVSWYQQALGQGPQFIFQYYREEENGRGNFPPRFSGLQFPNYSSELNVNALELDDSALYLCASSPVVSVAGDYEQYFGPGTRLTVT.

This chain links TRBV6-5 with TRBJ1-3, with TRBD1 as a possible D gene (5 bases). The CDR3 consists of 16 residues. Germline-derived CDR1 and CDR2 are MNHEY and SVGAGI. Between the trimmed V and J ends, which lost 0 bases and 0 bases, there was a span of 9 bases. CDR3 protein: CASSYSDSTSGNTIYF. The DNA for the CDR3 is TGTGCCAGCAGTTACTCCGACAGTACCTCTGGAAACACCATATATTTT.

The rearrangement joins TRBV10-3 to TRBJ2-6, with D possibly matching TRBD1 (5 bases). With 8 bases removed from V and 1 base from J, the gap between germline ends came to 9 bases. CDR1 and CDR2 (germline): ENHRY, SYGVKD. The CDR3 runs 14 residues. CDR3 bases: TGTGCCATCCATAGGGGTTCTGGGGCCAACGTCCTGACTTTC. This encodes CAIHRGSGANVLTF.

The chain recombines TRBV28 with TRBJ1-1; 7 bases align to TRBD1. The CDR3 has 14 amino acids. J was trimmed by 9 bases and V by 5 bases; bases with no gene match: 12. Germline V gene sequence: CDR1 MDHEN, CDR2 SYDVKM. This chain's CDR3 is CASSPAPQGNKAFF. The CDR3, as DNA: TGTGCCAGCAGTCCCGCCCCACAGGGGAATAAAGCTTTCTTT.

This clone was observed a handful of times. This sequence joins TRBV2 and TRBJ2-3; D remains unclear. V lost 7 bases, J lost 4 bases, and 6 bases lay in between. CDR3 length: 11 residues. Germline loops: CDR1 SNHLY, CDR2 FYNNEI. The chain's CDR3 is CASKRSDTQYF. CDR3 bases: TGTGCCAGCAAGAGATCAGATACGCAGTATTTT. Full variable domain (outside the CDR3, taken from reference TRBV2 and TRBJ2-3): EPEVTQTPSHQVTQMGQEVILRCVPISNHLYFYWYRQILGQKVEFLVSFYNNEISEKSEIFDDQFSVERPDGSNFTLKIRSTKLEDSAMYFCASKRSDTQYFGPGTRLTVL.

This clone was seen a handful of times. DNA of the CDR3: TGTGCCAGCAAAGGGGAAAACACCATATATTTT. Residues: CASKGENTIYF. V is TRBV2 and J is TRBJ1-3; possible D gene TRBD1, 5 bases. Germline-derived CDR1 and CDR2 are SNHLY and FYNNEI. The CDR3 has 11 residues. V lost 7 bases to trimming and J lost 6 bases, with 7 bases between them.

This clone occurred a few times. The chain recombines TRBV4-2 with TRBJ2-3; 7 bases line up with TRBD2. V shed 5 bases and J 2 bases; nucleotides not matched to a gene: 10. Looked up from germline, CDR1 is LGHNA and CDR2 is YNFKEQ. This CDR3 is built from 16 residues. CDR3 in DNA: TGTGCCAGCAGCTCTCGTGCTAGCGGAGACACAGATACGCAGTATTTT. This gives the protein CASSSRASGDTDTQYF.

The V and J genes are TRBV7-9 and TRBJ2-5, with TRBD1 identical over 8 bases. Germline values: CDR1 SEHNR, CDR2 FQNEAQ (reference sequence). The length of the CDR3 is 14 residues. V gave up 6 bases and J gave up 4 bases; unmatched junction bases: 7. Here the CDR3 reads CASRLGQGGETQYF. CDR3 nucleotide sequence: TGTGCCAGCAGACTAGGACAGGGTGGAGAGACCCAGTACTTC.

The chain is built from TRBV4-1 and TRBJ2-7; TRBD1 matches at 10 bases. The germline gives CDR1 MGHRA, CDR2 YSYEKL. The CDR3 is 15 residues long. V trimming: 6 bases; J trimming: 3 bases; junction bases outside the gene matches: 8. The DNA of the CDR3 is TGCGCCAGCAGGAGATCCTGGACAGGGGGCTACGAGCAGTACTTC. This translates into CASRRSWTGGYEQYF.

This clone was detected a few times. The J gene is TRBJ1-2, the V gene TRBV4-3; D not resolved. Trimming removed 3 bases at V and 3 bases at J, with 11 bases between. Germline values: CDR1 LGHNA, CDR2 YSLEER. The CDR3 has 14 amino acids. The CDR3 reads CASSQLREDYGYTF. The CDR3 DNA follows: TGCGCCAGCAGCCAGTTACGAGAGGACTATGGCTACACCTTC.